These 14 T cell receptor beta chains originate from one sample sequenced in a study of blood T cell repertoires in COVID-19. Profiled with immunoSEQ multiplex PCR; TCRdb holds only in-frame clones, not every one. The sample consists of about 100,000 clones, roughly 80% of them appearing once. Sequencing was carried out using peripheral blood. Source of these receptors: an older woman with acute or convalescent COVID-19.

This chain uses TRBV30 with TRBJ2-5; the match to TRBD2 covers 9 bases. There are 13 residues in the CDR3. Germline CDR1 GTSNPN, CDR2 SVGIG (reference sequence). J was trimmed by 5 bases and V by 7 bases; bases with no gene match: 8. The CDR3 loop reads CASRGGYVETQYF. The CDR3 DNA sequence: TGTGCCTCGCGGGGGGGTTACGTGGAGACCCAGTACTTC.

The rearrangement links TRBV2 to TRBJ2-3, with TRBD2 identical over 11 bases. This CDR3 is built from 14 residues. CDR1 is SNHLY, CDR2 FYNNEI, per germline. Losses at the gene ends were 10 bases for V and 4 bases for J; bases not matched to a gene: 7. CDR3 nucleotide sequence: TGTGCCATTTTAGCGGGGGGGCCTGCAGATACGCAGTATTTT. Its translation is CAILAGGPADTQYF.

This clone was counted only a few times. The chain links TRBV6-1 to TRBJ1-5, with TRBD1 matching over 8 bases. V shed 3 bases and J 3 bases; nucleotides not matched to a gene: 4. This CDR3 has 15 residues. Germline V gene data show CDR1 as MNHNS and CDR2 as SASEGT. The CDR3 nucleotides are TGTGCCAGCAGTGAGAGACAGGGGCTCAATCAGCCCCAGCATTTT. It encodes CASSERQGLNQPQHF.

Concerning this clone itself: The same CDR3 is also encoded by other DNA sequences in this sample. The V call is TRBV6-5, the J call TRBJ1-3, with 7 positions matching TRBD1. V lost 6 bases and J lost 2; bases outside the gene matches: 1. This CDR3 region has 13 residues. The germline CDR1 and CDR2 sequences are MNHEY and SVGAGI. The CDR3 reads CASRQGAGNTIYF. The DNA for the CDR3 is TGTGCCAGCAGGCAGGGGGCTGGAAACACCATATATTTT.

The chain combines TRBV30 with TRBJ2-5; no firm D call. Germline lookup yields CDR1 GTSNPN and CDR2 SVGIG (reference sequence). This CDR3 contains 13 residues. V lost 0 bases, J lost 6 bases, and 11 bases lay in between. The CDR3 bases are TGTGCCTGGAGTGTACTAAGGCCTCAGACCCAGTACTTC. It codes for CAWSVLRPQTQYF.

The chain uses TRBV5-4 and TRBJ1-2, with 11 positions matching TRBD1. The CDR3 contains 14 residues. Trimming cost V 3 bases and J 8 bases; bases outside gene matches: 6. From germline, CDR1 is SGHNT and CDR2 YYREEE (reference sequence). The CDR3: CASSSGQGGLGYTF. CDR3 DNA: TGTGCCAGCAGCTCGGGACAGGGGGGGTTGGGCTACACCTTC. Filled out from reference TRBV5-4 and TRBJ1-2, the complete variable domain reads ETGVTQSPTHLIKTRGQQVTLRCSSQSGHNTVSWYQQALGQGPQFIFQYYREEENGRGNFPPRFSGLQFPNYSSELNVNALELDDSALYLCASSSGQGGLGYTFGSGTRLTVV.

V usage is TRBV4-2 and J usage is TRBJ1-1; 10 nucleotides agree with TRBD1. CDR3 length equals 15 residues. J lost 1 base, V lost 1 base, and 0 bases had no gene match. Per germline, CDR1 LGHNA and CDR2 YNFKEQ. CDR3 protein: CASSQGQGANTEAFF. CDR3 bases: TGTGCCAGCAGCCAAGGACAGGGGGCGAACACTGAAGCTTTCTTT.

V usage is TRBV19 and J usage is TRBJ2-3; 8 bases align to TRBD2. The length of the CDR3 is 16 residues. Losses at the gene ends were 4 bases for V and 0 bases for J; bases not matched to a gene: 6. The germline CDR1 and CDR2 sequences are LNHDA and SQIVND (reference sequence). The CDR3 is CASSTPGLASTDTQYF. The CDR3, as DNA: TGTGCCAGTAGTACCCCCGGACTAGCAAGCACAGATACGCAGTATTTT.

The chain employs TRBV28 and TRBJ2-7; D gene ambiguous. The V and J ends lost 6 bases and 0 bases respectively, with 9 bases between them. Germline loops: CDR1 MDHEN, CDR2 SYDVKM. The CDR3 has 13 residues. The CDR3: CASSGSSSYEQYV. The DNA for the CDR3 is TGTGCCAGCAGCGGTAGTAGCTCCTACGAGCAGTACGTC.

The chain recombines TRBV19 with TRBJ2-7, with 8 bases aligning to TRBD2. Losses at the gene ends were 1 base for V and 4 bases for J; bases not matched to a gene: 9. CDR1 is LNHDA and CDR2 is SQIVND in the germline V gene (reference sequence). This CDR3 has 16 amino acids. The CDR3 coding sequence is TGTGCCAGTAGTATAGGAGCCCAGCGGGGGACATACGAGCAGTACTTC. This gives the protein CASSIGAQRGTYEQYF.

The rearrangement links TRBV6-6 to TRBJ1-4, with a possible D match to TRBD1 (5 bases). The CDR3 consists of 14 residues. V lost 7 bases to trimming and J lost 2 bases, with 11 bases between them. The germline V gene has CDR1 MNHNY and CDR2 SVGAGI (reference sequence). The CDR3 sequence: CASTLGGTNEKLFF. The CDR3 DNA is TGTGCCAGCACCCTGGGGGGGACTAATGAAAAACTGTTTTTT.

This clone was observed once. This sequence joins TRBV7-2 and TRBJ2-5; tentative D call: TRBD1 (5 bases). This CDR3 spans 15 amino acids. V was cut by 5 bases and J by 5 bases, with 18 bases left in between. Germline-derived CDR1 and CDR2 are SGHTA and FQGNSA. The CDR3 DNA sequence: TGTGCCAGCAGCCCGAGTGGGTGGGCAGGGGAGACCCAGTACTTC. Translated, it gives CASSPSGWAGETQYF. The complete variable domain, with remaining parts taken from reference TRBV7-2 and TRBJ2-5, reads GAGVSQSPSNKVTEKGKDVELRCDPISGHTALYWYRQSLGQGLEFLIYFQGNSAPDKSGLPSDRFSAERTGGSVSTLTIQRTQQEDSAVYLCASSPSGWAGETQYFGPGTRLLVL.

The genes are TRBV7-3 and TRBJ2-7; TRBD1 matches 8 bases. The CDR3 is made up of 14 amino acids. Germline CDR1 SGHTA, CDR2 FQGTGA. The trim removed 2 bases at V and 2 bases at J, leaving 2 bases unmatched. The CDR3 DNA sequence: TGTGCCAGCAGCTTAGACAGGGGACCCTACGAGCAGTACTTC. Amino acid sequence: CASSLDRGPYEQYF.

The chain recombines TRBV27 with TRBJ2-3, with D possibly being TRBD1 (5 bases). Germline CDR1 is MNHEY and CDR2 is SMNVEV (reference sequence). V was cut by 6 bases and J by 8 bases, with 12 bases left in between. The CDR3 runs 12 residues. CDR3 sequence (DNA): TGTGCCAGCAGCTTGCAGGGCCTTACGCAGTATTTT. Translated, it gives CASSLQGLTQYF.